Shown below are 29 T cell receptor beta chains from a single sample sequenced in a study of long-term antiretroviral therapy in people with HIV. Version v3.0 of the immunoSEQ assay ran at survey level. Sequenced by immunoSEQ multiplex PCR; TCRdb stores in-frame clones only, minus some. The sample holds over 30,000 clones; 70% to 80% are singletons and the top ten take approximately 2.9%. The source was unsorted PBMCs, collected 1.9 years after starting antiretroviral therapy. These receptors all stem from a man between 18 and 29 years old with HIV.

This chain uses TRBV6-6 with TRBJ2-7; weak D call: TRBD2 (6 bases). Germline V CDR1 and CDR2: MNHNY, SVGAGI (reference sequence). Trimming removed 0 bases from V and 6 bases from J, with 9 bases in between. The CDR3 is 13 residues long. CDR3 protein: CASSYSEGSEQYF. DNA of the CDR3: TGTGCCAGCAGTTACTCGGAGGGGAGCGAGCAGTACTTC.

The V gene is TRBV27, the J gene TRBJ1-6; a weak D match, TRBD1 (6 bases). CDR1 MNHEY and CDR2 SMNVEV come from the germline V gene (reference sequence). Trimming left V 2 bases short and J 9 bases short, with 14 bases between. The CDR3 has 15 residues. CDR3 in DNA: TGTGCCAGCAGTTTAGAGGGCAGGGGAGGTTCACCCCTCCACTTT. Protein sequence: CASSLEGRGGSPLHF.

V gene TRBV5-1 combines with J gene TRBJ2-3, with D perhaps TRBD1 (5 bases). The CDR3 contains 16 residues. The germline V gene encodes CDR1 SGHRS and CDR2 YFSETQ. V lost 5 bases to trimming and J lost 3 bases, with 19 bases between them. The CDR3 loop reads CASRTDPGMETDTQYF. The CDR3 DNA is TGCGCCAGCAGAACTGATCCAGGGATGGAGACAGATACGCAGTATTTT. The entire variable domain, with the rest obtained from reference TRBV5-1 and TRBJ2-3, is as follows: KAGVTQTPRYLIKTRGQQVTLSCSPISGHRSVSWYQQTPGQGLQFLFEYFSETQRNKGNFPGRFSGRQFSNSRSEMNVSTLELGDSALYLCASRTDPGMETDTQYFGPGTRLTVL.

V gene TRBV27 combines with J gene TRBJ2-1; maybe TRBD2 (6 bases). Trimming cost V 11 bases and J 4 bases, with 9 bases left between them. From germline, CDR1 is MNHEY and CDR2 SMNVEV (reference sequence). The CDR3 sequence is 11 residues long. CDR3 coding DNA: TGTGCCTGCGGGGTGTACAATGAGCAGTTCTTC. Its protein is CACGVYNEQFF.

The chain uses TRBV6-5 and TRBJ2-1; TRBD2 aligns across 7 bases. The CDR3 length is 14 residues. V lost 6 bases to trimming and J lost 7 bases; unmatched junction nucleotides: 9. CDR1 MNHEY and CDR2 SVGAGI come from the germline V gene. CDR3 nucleotides: TGTGCCAGCAGCGTCGCGGGGGTGCGTAATGAGCAGTTCTTC. Its protein product is CASSVAGVRNEQFF.

This chain connects TRBV5-6 to TRBJ1-1; D is undetermined. The germline gives CDR1 SGHDT, CDR2 YYEEEE. The germline V and J ends were trimmed by 1 base and 0 bases, with 4 bases remaining between them. The CDR3 has 13 residues. The DNA for the CDR3 is TGTGCCAGCAGCTTGTGGGTGAACACTGAAGCTTTCTTT. Translating gives CASSLWVNTEAFF.

The chain carries TRBV5-1 and TRBJ1-4; D not resolved. The germline V and J ends were trimmed by 1 base and 1 base, with 5 bases remaining between them. This CDR3 has 14 amino acids. The germline CDR1 and CDR2 sequences are SGHRS and YFSETQ. DNA for the CDR3: TGCGCCAGCAGCTTGTCCAGAACTAATGAAAAACTGTTTTTT. As protein: CASSLSRTNEKLFF.

The V and J genes are TRBV18 and TRBJ2-5; D uncertain. Germline lookup yields CDR1 KGHSH and CDR2 LQKENI. This CDR3 has 12 amino acids. Trimming removed 2 bases from V and 2 bases from J, with 3 bases in between. The CDR3 protein is CASSPSQETQYF. CDR3 DNA sequence: TGTGCCAGCTCACCAAGTCAAGAGACCCAGTACTTC. Using reference TRBV18 and TRBJ2-5 for the parts outside the CDR3, the full variable domain is NAGVMQNPRHLVRRRGQEARLRCSPMKGHSHVYWYRQLPEEGLKFMVYLQKENIIDESGMPKERFSAEFPKEGPSILRIQQVVRGDSAAYFCASSPSQETQYFGPGTRLLVL.

This clone was seen only a few times. The rearrangement uses TRBV6-1 and TRBJ1-1, with D possibly TRBD1 on 5 matching bases. The CDR3 extends over 15 amino acids. Germline assignment: CDR1 MNHNS and CDR2 SASEGT. With 1 base removed from V and 5 bases from J, the gap between germline ends came to 14 bases. The CDR3 coding sequence is TGTGCCAGCAGTGAAGTTGTGGGAGGGGTTACTGAAGCTTTCTTT. The encoded protein is CASSEVVGGVTEAFF.

The chain joins TRBV7-6 to TRBJ1-6; D is undetermined. V lost 5 bases and J lost 0, with 11 bases in between. The CDR3 covers 16 residues. CDR1 and CDR2 from the germline V gene are SGHVS and FNYEAQ. CDR3 coding DNA: TGTGCCAGCAGCCAAACGAGAGGCTCCTATAATTCACCCCTCCACTTT. Translating it yields CASSQTRGSYNSPLHF.

This clone was seen only a few times. V usage is TRBV19 and J usage is TRBJ2-1, with D possibly TRBD2 on 5 matching bases. Germline V gene sequence: CDR1 LNHDA, CDR2 SQIVND (reference sequence). The CDR3 totals 12 residues. Trimming took 6 bases from V and 4 from J, leaving 7 bases between them. CDR3 loop: CASRTGYNEQFF. DNA for the CDR3: TGTGCCAGTAGAACGGGATACAATGAGCAGTTCTTC.

This clone was recorded only once. The chain links TRBV5-1 to TRBJ2-3; D gene ambiguous. The CDR3 has 14 residues. In germline, CDR1 is SGHRS, CDR2 YFSETQ. V was trimmed by 4 bases and J by 0 bases, leaving 9 bases between them. The DNA of the CDR3 is TGCGCCAGCAGCATCTCACAGAGCACAGATACGCAGTATTTT. Translated: CASSISQSTDTQYF.

The rearrangement joins TRBV2 to TRBJ2-5, with D tentatively TRBD1 (5 bases). V was cut by 2 bases and J by 4 bases, with 5 bases left in between. The CDR3 spans 12 residues. Looked up from germline, CDR1 is SNHLY and CDR2 is FYNNEI. The CDR3 loop reads CASSERGETQYF. The CDR3 bases are TGTGCCAGCAGTGAAAGGGGAGAGACCCAGTACTTC.

The chain is built from TRBV6-5 and TRBJ1-2; 8 bases fit TRBD1. Germline lookup yields CDR1 MNHEY and CDR2 SVGAGI. CDR3 size: 15 residues. J gave up 8 bases and V 6 bases, and 14 bases lay outside the gene matches. CDR3 sequence reads: CASRDRDRLSRGYTF. The CDR3 DNA follows: TGTGCCAGCAGGGACCGGGACAGGTTGTCTAGGGGCTACACCTTC.

The chain uses TRBV2 and TRBJ1-1; D is possibly TRBD1 (5 bases). The CDR3 spans 14 residues. Per the germline V gene, CDR1 is SNHLY and CDR2 is FYNNEI. The V and J ends lost 6 bases and 2 bases respectively, with 13 bases between them. The CDR3 protein is CASRYERGNTEAFF. DNA of the CDR3: TGTGCCAGCAGGTATGAGAGGGGAAACACTGAAGCTTTCTTT.

The J gene is TRBJ1-4, the V gene TRBV19, with D maybe TRBD1 (5 bases). Germline V CDR1 and CDR2: LNHDA, SQIVND (reference sequence). With 6 bases removed from V and 7 bases from J, the gap between germline ends came to 18 bases. The CDR3 is made up of 15 amino acids. The CDR3 bases are TGTGCCAGTAGCATACTCCCCCCCGGGGGTGAAAAACTGTTTTTT. The encoded protein is CASSILPPGGEKLFF.

This sequence joins TRBV6-6 and TRBJ1-6; D is uncertain. Trimming shortened V by 6 bases and J by 5 bases, and 14 bases separated the two germline ends. CDR1 is MNHNY and CDR2 is SVGAGI in the germline V gene (reference sequence). The CDR3 covers 15 residues. CDR3 sequence: CASRWTFSDNSPLHF. CDR3 bases: TGTGCCAGCAGATGGACTTTTTCCGATAATTCACCCCTCCACTTT.

This clone was counted a single time. The J gene is TRBJ1-3, the V gene TRBV14; D unclear. The V end lost 1 base, the J end lost 4 bases, and 5 bases lay between the germline ends. Germline V CDR1 and CDR2: SGHDN, FVKESK. CDR3 length equals 13 residues. This chain's CDR3 is CASSQGLGNTIYF. CDR3 DNA sequence: TGTGCCAGCAGCCAAGGACTCGGAAACACCATATATTTT.

This chain joins TRBV10-2 and TRBJ1-1; D gene ambiguous. The CDR3 runs to 13 residues. From germline, CDR1 is WSHSY and CDR2 SAAADI. V lost 2 bases to trimming and J lost 4 bases, with 8 bases between them. The DNA of the CDR3 is TGCGCCAGCAGTGAGAGTGAGGGCACTGAAGCTTTCTTT. Residues: CASSESEGTEAFF.

V is TRBV30 and J is TRBJ2-5, with D unresolved. The CDR3 totals 12 residues. Between the trimmed V and J ends, which lost 8 bases and 4 bases, there was a span of 14 bases. Germline assignment: CDR1 GTSNPN and CDR2 SVGIG (reference sequence). The CDR3 coding sequence is TGTGCCCAAGGGCAGGTCGGAGAGACCCAGTACTTC. Residues: CAQGQVGETQYF.

This clone has only one observation. This rearrangement joins TRBV29-1 to TRBJ2-3, with TRBD2 as a possible D gene (6 bases). CDR3 size: 15 residues. Trimming took off 1 base at V and 0 bases at J, with 11 bases between the two ends. Germline loops: CDR1 SQVTM, CDR2 ANQGSEA. The CDR3 bases are TGCAGCGTTGAAGGGGACTCCTCTAGCACAGATACGCAGTATTTT. Encoded protein: CSVEGDSSSTDTQYF.

The rearrangement uses TRBV5-3 and TRBJ2-3; 12 bases agree with TRBD2. TRBV5-3 is noted as an ORF with a role that remains uncertain. The CDR3 loop spans 16 amino acids. J lost 2 bases, V lost 1 base, and 2 bases had no gene match. CDR3 in amino acids: CARSLTSGGNTDTQYF. The DNA for the CDR3 is TGTGCCAGAAGCTTGACTAGCGGGGGGAACACAGATACGCAGTATTTT.

The chain's CDR3 is CASSPDINTGELFF. The DNA for the CDR3 is TGCGCCAGCAGTCCCGACATAAACACCGGGGAGCTGTTTTTT. The chain uses TRBV5-1 and TRBJ2-2; D is unclear. V was pared by 5 bases and J by 2 bases, with 10 bases between. Germline CDR1 SGHRS, CDR2 YFSETQ. This CDR3 comprises 14 residues.

The V gene is TRBV25-1, the J gene TRBJ2-5; 11 bases align to TRBD2. After removal of 5 bases from V and 5 bases from J, the junction contained 7 bases not matched to a gene. The CDR3 extends over 15 amino acids. From germline, CDR1 is MGHDK and CDR2 SYGVNS. For the CDR3, the DNA is TGTGCCAGCAGTTCGAGTAGCGGGGGGGCTGAGACCCAGTACTTC. Encoded protein: CASSSSSGGAETQYF. The whole variable domain, filled in from reference TRBV25-1 and TRBJ2-5, reads EADIYQTPRYLVIGTGKKITLECSQTMGHDKMYWYQQDPGMELHLIHYSYGVNSTEKGDLSSESTVSRIRTEHFPLTLESARPSHTSQYLCASSSSSGGAETQYFGPGTRLLVL.

In this sample, this clone turned up a few times. The rearrangement links TRBV7-8 to TRBJ2-7, with a tentative D call TRBD2 (6 bases). The CDR3 totals 13 residues. Trimming took off 1 base at V and 5 bases at J, with 9 bases between the two ends. In germline, CDR1 is SGHVS, CDR2 FQNEAQ. The DNA of the CDR3 is TGTGCCAGCAGCTTAGGCGGGGAGCACGAGCAGTACGTC. This translates into CASSLGGEHEQYV.

The chain recombines TRBV29-1 with TRBJ2-7, with 7 bases identical to TRBD1. The V segment lost 4 bases and the J segment 7 bases; nucleotides outside the gene matches: 7. The CDR3 loop spans 12 amino acids. Germline V gene data show CDR1 as SQVTM and CDR2 as ANQGSEA. The CDR3 DNA follows: TGCAGCGTTGCCCGGGACAGTGGGGAGCAGTACGTC. It specifies CSVARDSGEQYV.

The chain joins TRBV29-1 to TRBJ2-3, with 8 bases identical to TRBD2. This CDR3 comprises 13 residues. V trimming: 5 bases; J trimming: 6 bases; junction bases outside the gene matches: 7. Germline loops: CDR1 SQVTM, CDR2 ANQGSEA. In nucleotides, the CDR3 is TGCAGCGTTTTTAGCGGGGTCCGGGATACGCAGTATTTT. Encoded protein: CSVFSGVRDTQYF.

This chain joins TRBV9 and TRBJ1-5; TRBD1 matches at 7 bases. V dropped 1 base and J dropped 6; count of bases not matched to a gene: 4. In germline, CDR1 is SGDLS, CDR2 YYNGEE. The CDR3 totals 14 residues. CDR3 DNA: TGTGCCAGCAGCGTATCTTACAGGGGTCAGCCCCAGCATTTT. This encodes CASSVSYRGQPQHF.

The V gene is TRBV10-3, the J gene TRBJ2-1, with 11 bases lining up with TRBD1. J gave up 1 base and V 8 bases, and 13 bases lay outside the gene matches. Germline V gene lookup returns CDR1 ENHRY and CDR2 SYGVKD. This CDR3 comprises 18 residues. The CDR3 region has the DNA TGTGCCATCGGGCGTAGGACAGGGGGCGCCGGGTCCTACAATGAGCAGTTCTTC. Translating gives CAIGRRTGGAGSYNEQFF.